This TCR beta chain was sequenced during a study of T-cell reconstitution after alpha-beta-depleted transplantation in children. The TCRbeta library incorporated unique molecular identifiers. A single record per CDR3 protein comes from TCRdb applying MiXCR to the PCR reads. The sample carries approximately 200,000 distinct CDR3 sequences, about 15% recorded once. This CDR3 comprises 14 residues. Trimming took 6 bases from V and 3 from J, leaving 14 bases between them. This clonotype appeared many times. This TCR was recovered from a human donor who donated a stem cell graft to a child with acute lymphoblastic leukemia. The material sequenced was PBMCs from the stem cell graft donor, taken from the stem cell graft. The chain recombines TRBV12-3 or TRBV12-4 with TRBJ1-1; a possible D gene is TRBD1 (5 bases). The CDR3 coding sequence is TGTGCCAGCAGATCAAAAACAGGTGACACTGAAGCTTTCTTT. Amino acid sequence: CASRSKTGDTEAFF.